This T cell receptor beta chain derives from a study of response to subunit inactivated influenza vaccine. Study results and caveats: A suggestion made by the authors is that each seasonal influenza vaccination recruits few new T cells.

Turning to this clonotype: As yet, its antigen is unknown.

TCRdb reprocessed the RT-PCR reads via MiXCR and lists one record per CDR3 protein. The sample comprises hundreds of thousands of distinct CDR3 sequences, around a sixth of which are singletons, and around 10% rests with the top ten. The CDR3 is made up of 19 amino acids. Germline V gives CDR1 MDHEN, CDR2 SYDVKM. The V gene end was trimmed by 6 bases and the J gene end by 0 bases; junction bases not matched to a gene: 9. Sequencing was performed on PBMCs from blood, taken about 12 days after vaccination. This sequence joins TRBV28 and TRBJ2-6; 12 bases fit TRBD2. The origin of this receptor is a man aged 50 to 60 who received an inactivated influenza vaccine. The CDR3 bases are TGTGCCAGCAGCACGTATAAGACTAGCGGGGGCTCTGGGGCCAACGTCCTGACTTTC. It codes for CASSTYKTSGGSGANVLTF. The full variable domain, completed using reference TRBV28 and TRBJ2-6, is DVKVTQSSRYLVKRTGEKVFLECVQDMDHENMFWYRQDPGLGLRLIYFSYDVKMKEKGDIPEGYSVSREKKERFSLILESASTNQTSMYLCASSTYKTSGGSGANVLTFGAGSRLTVL.